This T cell receptor beta chain was sequenced in a study of T cell changes during pregnancy in multiple sclerosis. The CDR3 is 17 residues long. CDR1 is MNHEY, CDR2 SMNVEV, per germline (reference sequence). After removal of 3 bases from V and 1 base from J, the junction contained 5 bases not matched to a gene. The method was immunoSEQ multiplex PCR; TCRdb's version includes in-frame clones alone and lacks a portion of them. The table lists approximately 53,000 clones, roughly 90% of them singletons. The sequence was collected from a female donor in good health, enrolled as a control in a pregnancy study. The V and J genes are TRBV27 and TRBJ2-2; 10 bases align to TRBD2. The specimen was peripheral blood, collected after pregnancy. This CDR3 is CASSFPRTSGNTGELFF. CDR3 DNA: TGTGCCAGCAGTTTCCCTCGGACTAGCGGGAACACCGGGGAGCTGTTTTTT.